This entry concerns a single T cell receptor beta chain. Its antigen is not known. Assay used: immunoSEQ multiplex PCR; TCRdb lists only in-frame clones, some missing. Here the sample spans about 41,000 clones, around 85% being singletons. Time point here: recipient sample about 28 days before transplant, after cytoreduction. The CDR3 totals 14 residues. Germline loops: CDR1 SGHRS, CDR2 YFSETQ. Trimming removed 0 bases from V and 9 bases from J; junction bases left unmatched: 7. The sample comes from a study of T cell clonotyping in hematopoietic cell transplantation. Study outcomes and limitations: Higher Inverse Simpson Index values in graft donor and pretransplant recipient predicted broader posttransplant TCR diversity.

The chain carries TRBV5-1 and TRBJ1-2; 8 bases line up with TRBD1. The sequence derives from a man between 60 and 75 years old with acute myeloid leukemia. Some clones in this sample may be carry-over from other donors' samples. This material consisted of peripheral blood mononuclear cells, taken before stem cell transplant. CDR3 in amino acids: CASSLAGTGPSYTF. The CDR3 region has the DNA TGCGCCAGCAGCTTGGCCGGGACAGGCCCAAGCTACACCTTC.